The present entry profiles one TCR beta chain with its context. This CDR3 is 14 amino acids long. Trimming took 5 bases from V and 5 from J; bases not matched to a gene: 7. CDR1 and CDR2 from the germline V gene are SGHRS and YFSETQ. The naive CD8 fraction comprised CD45RO-negative cells positively selected for CCR7 and excluded terminally differentiated effector memory CD45RA+ cells. The source of the sample is a study of shared clonotypes between healthy human individuals. TCRdb's copy holds only in-frame clones and misses some; the assay was immunoSEQ multiplex PCR. The sample records roughly 590,000 clones, nearly 97% being singletons.

The sequence came from a woman in her twenties or thirties in good health. This rearrangement joins TRBV5-1 to TRBJ1-5; 7 bases fit TRBD1. Sequencing input: naive CD8+ T cells sorted from blood. The chain's CDR3 is CASSWTGVDQPQHF. CDR3 sequence (DNA): TGCGCCAGCAGTTGGACAGGAGTTGATCAGCCCCAGCATTTT.